Sequencing of this T cell receptor (beta chain) was carried out in a study of tumor-infiltrating lymphocytes in primary liver carcinoma. Study in general: Roughly 3.65 to 7.5 million productive TCRbeta reads were obtained per sample, with similar numbers across tissue types. General study results and limits: Between tumor regions, pairs overlapped more than tumor-adjacent and tumor-blood pairs did. The difference in top-250-clone fraction between tumors and blood was significant, favoring tumors (p = 0.039). Among top clones, only about 7-24% appeared in all five tumor regions.

As to this clonotype: Its antigen remains unidentified. Because the CDR3's place on the DNA is in doubt, the DNA is left out and the CDR3 is given as listed by TCRdb.

Unsorted bulk tissue of about 18-34 mg yielded co-extracted RNA and DNA. Starting material of 400 to 600 ng total RNA yielded TCR beta cDNA via a constant-region primer. ARM-PCR, slightly modified, supplied the TCR beta libraries through three nested multiplex PCR rounds. The first two PCR rounds used TRBV1-TRBV30 forward primers with a C-beta reverse primer, 10 cycles each. Each CDR3 protein is one row after TCRdb ran MiXCR on the multiplex PCR reads. This table has fewer than 200,000 distinct CDR3 sequences, just under 85% appearing once. CDR1 and CDR2 from the germline V gene are SQVTM and ANQGSEA. The CDR3 comprises 12 residues, both ends counted.

The genes are TRBV29-1 and TRBJ2-7. The clonotype was recovered from a man aged 35 to 55 with primary liver carcinoma and hepatitis B virus infection. The specimen sequenced was tumor tissue from primary liver carcinoma. The CDR3: CRVGWGNHERYF.